Listed below are T cell receptor beta chains from one sample, sequenced in a study of control samples from healthy donors and cancer patients. Generated by immunoSEQ multiplex PCR, the TCRdb table keeps only in-frame clones and is missing some. The sample includes roughly 39,000 clones, roughly 90% of them seen just once. Sequenced material: blood. The receptors derive from a woman between 45 and 65 years old in good health. Both conserved end residues are part of each CDR3. The D gene is left open where the match is weak. Only part of the rows carry a size: once, few, many, or a class if the clone is expanded.

TRBV9	TRBJ1-1	-	-	CASSVESTVNTEAFF	TGTGCCAGCAGCGTAGAATCGACAGTGAACACTGAAGCTTTCTTT
TRBV13	TRBJ1-2	TRBD1	-	CASSLGQGLGYTF	TGTGCCAGCAGCCTCGGACAGGGGCTCGGCTACACCTTC
TRBV7-8	TRBJ1-6	-	-	CASSLSKNSPLHF	TGTGCCAGCAGCTTAAGCAAGAATTCACCCCTCCACTTT
TRBV28	TRBJ1-2	-	-	CASSFHLNYGYTF	TGTGCCAGCAGTTTTCATCTTAACTATGGCTACACCTTC
TRBV18	TRBJ2-1	-	-	CASSPLYTAYNEQFF	TGTGCCAGCTCCCCCCTCTACACGGCTTACAATGAGCAGTTCTTC
TRBV4-1	TRBJ1-2	-	-	CASSQDSGNPYGYTF	TGCGCCAGCAGCCAAGATTCAGGGAATCCCTATGGCTACACCTTC
TRBV30	TRBJ1-2	-	-	CAWSASLGGYTF	TGTGCCTGGAGTGCCTCGCTGGGGGGCTACACCTTC
TRBV9	TRBJ1-2	TRBD1	-	CASSVGSGGYGYTF	TGTGCCAGCAGCGTAGGGTCAGGGGGATATGGCTACACCTTC
TRBV19	TRBJ1-1	-	-	CASTQYTEAFF	TGTGCCAGTACCCAATACACTGAAGCTTTCTTT
TRBV11-2	TRBJ2-1	TRBD2	-	CASSLLAGDNEQFF	TGTGCCAGCAGCTTACTCGCGGGGGACAATGAGCAGTTCTTC
TRBV6-2/TRBV6-3	TRBJ2-2	-	-	CASSWTSTNTGELFF	TGTGCCAGCAGTTGGACATCTACGAACACCGGGGAGCTGTTTTTT
TRBV3-1/TRBV3-2	TRBJ2-7	TRBD2	-	CASSPRLAGAPSRLSYEQYF	TGTGCCAGCAGCCCGCGACTAGCGGGGGCCCCCTCAAGGTTGTCGTACGAGCAGTACTTC
TRBV6-5	TRBJ2-2	-	-	CASRRDRQNTGELFF	TGTGCCAGCAGGCGCGACAGACAAAACACCGGGGAGCTGTTTTTT
TRBV2	TRBJ2-3	-	-	CASSEAQGVTDTQYF	TGTGCCAGCAGTGAAGCTCAGGGAGTGACAGATACGCAGTATTTT
TRBV7-9	TRBJ2-5	-	-	CASSLSSWETQYF	TGTGCCAGCAGCTTAAGTAGTTGGGAGACCCAGTACTTC
TRBV12-3/TRBV12-4	TRBJ1-1	-	few	CASSPPKNTEAFF	TGTGCCAGCAGCCCCCCCAAGAACACTGAAGCTTTCTTT
TRBV15	TRBJ2-2	-	-	CATSRDPMNTGELFF	TGTGCCACCAGCAGAGATCCCATGAACACCGGGGAGCTGTTTTTT
TRBV6-1	TRBJ2-6	-	-	CASSGPGPSSGANVLTF	TGTGCCAGCAGTGGGCCGGGACCGAGCTCTGGGGCCAACGTCCTGACTTTC
TRBV3-1/TRBV3-2	TRBJ2-3	-	-	CASSHSTDTQYF	TGTGCCAGCAGCCACAGCACAGATACGCAGTATTTT
TRBV11-2	TRBJ2-5	-	few	CASSPIGRETQYF	TGTGCCAGCAGCCCGATTGGGCGAGAGACCCAGTACTTC
TRBV27	TRBJ1-1	TRBD1	-	CASSFRDRSNTEAFF	TGTGCCAGCAGTTTCCGGGACAGGTCGAACACTGAAGCTTTCTTT
TRBV18	TRBJ1-6	TRBD1	-	CASSLDRGSAPLHF	TGTGCCAGCTCACTCGACAGGGGGTCTGCACCCCTCCACTTT
TRBV6-2/TRBV6-3	TRBJ1-5	-	-	CASSPRLNQPQHF	TGTGCCAGCAGCCCGAGACTTAATCAGCCCCAGCATTTT
TRBV24-1	TRBJ2-3	TRBD2	-	CATSDSRAGDRTQYF	TGTGCCACCAGTGATTCACGTGCGGGGGACCGTACGCAGTATTTT
TRBV30	TRBJ2-1	-	-	CAWSAEVYEQFF	TGTGCCTGGAGTGCCGAGGTTTACGAGCAGTTCTTC
TRBV7-2	TRBJ1-1	-	-	CASSHQGTEAFF	TGTGCCAGCAGCCACCAAGGGACTGAAGCTTTCTTT
TRBV9	TRBJ2-1	TRBD2	-	CASSERLAGAYNEQFF	TGTGCCAGCAGCGAACGACTAGCGGGGGCCTACAATGAGCAGTTCTTC
TRBV27	TRBJ1-1	TRBD1	-	CASSLGQGAVAFF	TGTGCCAGCAGTCTGGGACAGGGGGCCGTAGCTTTCTTT
TRBV7-8	TRBJ2-7	-	-	CASSLLGGEQYF	TGTGCCAGCAGCCTGCTTGGGGGTGAGCAGTACTTC
TRBV5-8	TRBJ1-1	TRBD1	-	CASSLRQGVLGDTEAFF	TGTGCCAGCAGCTTGAGGCAGGGGGTATTGGGGGACACTGAAGCTTTCTTT
TRBV6-5	TRBJ1-1	TRBD1	-	CASKRQGRENTEAFF	TGTGCCAGCAAACGACAGGGTAGGGAGAACACTGAAGCTTTCTTT
TRBV28	TRBJ1-1	TRBD1	few	CASSLGRGFTEAFF	TGTGCCAGCAGTTTAGGCAGGGGGTTCACTGAAGCTTTCTTT